Presented here are 27 T cell receptor beta chains from one specimen sequenced in a study of blood T cell repertoires in COVID-19. Assay: immunoSEQ multiplex PCR; the TCRdb copy retains only in-frame clones and omits some. The data contain 70,000 to 95,000 clones, about 89% of them singletons. Source material: peripheral blood. All receptors come from a man aged 50 to 59 with COVID-19, enrolled during active disease.

J is TRBJ2-1 and V is TRBV27, with 7 bases lining up with TRBD2. CDR3 length equals 15 residues. Germline V gene sequence: CDR1 MNHEY, CDR2 SMNVEV (reference sequence). V lost 8 bases to trimming and J lost 4 bases; unmatched junction nucleotides: 11. Here the CDR3 reads CASRNGGSFYNEQFF. DNA for the CDR3: TGTGCCAGCCGCAACGGCGGGAGTTTTTACAATGAGCAGTTCTTC.

V usage is TRBV30 and J usage is TRBJ1-2; TRBD1 matches at 10 bases. V dropped 3 bases and J dropped 4; count of bases not matched to a gene: 5. Germline values: CDR1 GTSNPN, CDR2 SVGIG (reference sequence). This CDR3 comprises 14 residues. The CDR3 DNA is TGTGCCTGGAGCCGACAGGGGGCTGGCTATGGCTACACCTTC. Translating it yields CAWSRQGAGYGYTF.

The CDR3 protein is CATGQGNTEAFF. The CDR3 region has the DNA TGTGCCACCGGACAGGGGAACACTGAAGCTTTCTTT. The chain links TRBV10-3 to TRBJ1-1; TRBD1 matches 8 bases. The germline gives CDR1 ENHRY, CDR2 SYGVKD. The CDR3 length is 12 residues. J gave up 1 base and V 10 bases, and 2 bases lay outside the gene matches.

This clone appeared once. V is TRBV28 and J is TRBJ2-1; TRBD2 matches at 7 bases. The CDR3 is 14 amino acids. Germline-derived CDR1 and CDR2 are MDHEN and SYDVKM. The J segment lost 7 bases and the V segment lost 5 bases, leaving 8 bases of the junction unmatched. The CDR3 protein is CASSRLADLNEQFF. As DNA, the CDR3 is TGTGCCAGCAGTCGGCTAGCGGACCTTAATGAGCAGTTCTTC.

The chain couples TRBV18 to TRBJ1-2; D gene uncertain. This CDR3 comprises 14 residues. V was shortened by 0 bases and J by 4 bases, with 9 bases between the two germline ends. Germline CDR1 KGHSH, CDR2 LQKENI. DNA for the CDR3: TGTGCCAGCTCACCACCTGAGGGTAGCTATGGCTACACCTTC. This gives the protein CASSPPEGSYGYTF.

The V gene is TRBV5-4, the J gene TRBJ2-7; D possibly corresponds to TRBD2 (5 bases). CDR3 length equals 13 residues. V lost 3 bases and J 3 bases, leaving 10 bases between the germline ends. Looked up from germline, CDR1 is SGHNT and CDR2 is YYREEE (reference sequence). The CDR3 protein is CASSSNRGYEQYF. The CDR3 coding sequence is TGTGCCAGCAGCTCTAATCGGGGCTACGAGCAGTACTTC.

The chain employs TRBV19 and TRBJ2-7; 7 bases agree with TRBD2. The CDR3 contains 14 residues. Germline V gives CDR1 LNHDA, CDR2 SQIVND (reference sequence). Trimming cost V 5 bases and J 6 bases; bases outside gene matches: 10. CDR3 protein: CASSPRLALGEQYF. The CDR3 DNA follows: TGTGCCAGTAGTCCTCGACTAGCTCTGGGCGAGCAGTACTTC. Based on the CDR3 plus reference TRBV19 and TRBJ2-7, the full variable domain is DGGITQSPKYLFRKEGQNVTLSCEQNLNHDAMYWYRQDPGQGLRLIYYSQIVNDFQKGDIAEGYSVSREKKESFPLTVTSAQKNPTAFYLCASSPRLALGEQYFGPGTRLTVT.

The chain joins TRBV7-6 to TRBJ2-5, with 8 positions matching TRBD1. The J segment lost 1 base and the V segment lost 1 base, leaving 11 bases of the junction unmatched. The CDR3 is made up of 18 amino acids. Germline CDR1 reads SGHVS; CDR2 reads FNYEAQ. The CDR3 DNA reads TGTGCCAGCAGCTTAGGGACAGGGACTGGTCTTATCCAAGAGACCCAGTACTTC. It yields the protein CASSLGTGTGLIQETQYF.

This clone was found a few times. J is TRBJ2-7 and V is TRBV2; 11 nucleotides agree with TRBD1. The CDR3 totals 13 residues. J was trimmed by 2 bases and V by 6 bases; bases with no gene match: 0. Germline CDR1 and CDR2: SNHLY and FYNNEI. DNA of the CDR3: TGTGCCAGCAGGGACAGGGGGCCCTACGAGCAGTACGTC. It codes for CASRDRGPYEQYV.

The V gene is TRBV19, the J gene TRBJ2-2; D possibly corresponds to TRBD2 (6 bases). Trimming pared 7 bases from V and 4 bases from J, leaving 16 bases between. Germline loops: CDR1 LNHDA, CDR2 SQIVND (reference sequence). This CDR3 contains 15 residues. CDR3 amino acids: CASKKRAGSTGELFF. CDR3 in DNA: TGTGCCAGTAAAAAGAGGGCGGGGTCCACCGGGGAGCTGTTTTTT.

This chain links TRBV4-1 with TRBJ1-2; D ambiguous. The CDR3 is 14 amino acids. Germline V CDR1 and CDR2: MGHRA, YSYEKL. Trimming removed 1 base from V and 6 bases from J, with 12 bases in between. The CDR3 sequence: CASSQVRAGDGYTF. The CDR3 DNA follows: TGCGCCAGCAGCCAAGTCCGAGCAGGTGATGGCTACACCTTC.

For the CDR3, the DNA is TGTGCCAGCTCTTACGACAGGGGCGACGGAAACACCATATATTTT. Translating it yields CASSYDRGDGNTIYF. V and J are TRBV18 and TRBJ1-3; 8 bases are a match to TRBD1. Trimming took 6 bases from V and 4 from J; bases not matched to a gene: 8. The length of the CDR3 is 15 residues. The germline V gene has CDR1 KGHSH and CDR2 LQKENI.

The chain recombines TRBV29-1 with TRBJ2-5, with D hard to call. CDR1 and CDR2 (germline): SQVTM, ANQGSEA. The CDR3 is 10 amino acids. The V end was cut by 3 bases, the J end by 4 bases, with 3 bases between. CDR3 sequence: CSVDVETQYF. CDR3 in DNA: TGCAGCGTTGACGTAGAGACCCAGTACTTC.

The chain employs TRBV11-2 and TRBJ1-1; no definite D call. From germline, CDR1 is SGHAT and CDR2 FQNNGV. CDR3 length: 13 residues. The germline V and J ends were trimmed by 2 bases and 0 bases, with 4 bases remaining between them. CDR3 DNA sequence: TGTGCCAGCAGCTTATCGTTGAACACTGAAGCTTTCTTT. This sequence encodes CASSLSLNTEAFF.

This sequence joins TRBV5-8 and TRBJ1-5; no reliable D call. Germline loops: CDR1 SGHTS, CDR2 YDEGEE. Trimming stripped 1 base from V and 4 bases from J, with 6 bases between. This CDR3 has 13 residues. CDR3 residues: CASSLSGNQPQHF. CDR3 nucleotides: TGTGCCAGCAGCTTGTCAGGTAATCAGCCCCAGCATTTT.

The chain links TRBV30 to TRBJ2-3; 8 bases align to TRBD1. CDR1 is GTSNPN, CDR2 SVGIG, per germline (reference sequence). V was pared by 7 bases and J by 5 bases, with 17 bases of the junction left unmatched. The CDR3 extends over 16 amino acids. CDR3 DNA: TGTGCCTTGGGGAGAGTAGTTGGGGGGACAGGAGATACGCAGTATTTT. Amino acid sequence: CALGRVVGGTGDTQYF.

The V and J genes are TRBV19 and TRBJ2-3; TRBD2 matches 8 bases. The germline gives CDR1 LNHDA, CDR2 SQIVND (reference sequence). There are 16 residues in the CDR3. Trimming cost V 5 bases and J 4 bases; bases outside gene matches: 11. CDR3 in DNA: TGTGCCAGTAGTCCCTCTGGGGCGGGAGGTTCAGATACGCAGTATTTT. Translation: CASSPSGAGGSDTQYF.

The V and J genes are TRBV6-5 and TRBJ1-1, with 9 bases that match TRBD1. J gave up 3 bases and V 2 bases, and 4 bases lay outside the gene matches. Germline lookup yields CDR1 MNHEY and CDR2 SVGAGI. This CDR3 region has 15 residues. The CDR3 DNA follows: TGTGCCAGCAGTTACACGGGACAGGGTCACACTGAAGCTTTCTTT. Its protein product is CASSYTGQGHTEAFF.

CDR3 bases: TGTGCCAGCAGTAGCCCCGGGGAGCTGTTTTTT. This encodes CASSSPGELFF. The V gene is TRBV12-3 or TRBV12-4, the J gene TRBJ2-2; D not certain. The CDR3 spans 11 residues. V lost 5 bases to trimming and J lost 6 bases, with 4 bases between them.

The genes are TRBV28 and TRBJ2-3; 7 bases map to TRBD1. Looked up from germline, CDR1 is MDHEN and CDR2 is SYDVKM. This CDR3 comprises 16 residues. Trimming at V came to 4 bases and at J to 3 bases, leaving 10 bases not matched to a gene. CDR3 sequence (DNA): TGTGCCAGCAGTTCTCTGACAGGGACCCTAACAGATACGCAGTATTTT. Its translation is CASSSLTGTLTDTQYF.

This rearrangement joins TRBV12-3 or TRBV12-4 to TRBJ2-7, with D possibly being TRBD2 (5 bases). The V end was cut by 4 bases, the J end by 5 bases, with 12 bases between. The CDR3 has 13 residues. CDR3 DNA sequence: TGTGCCAGCAGTTCCAATCTTAGCGACGAGCAGTACGTC. The encoded protein is CASSSNLSDEQYV.

This chain connects TRBV19 to TRBJ2-4, with D hard to call. Germline CDR1 and CDR2: LNHDA and SQIVND (reference sequence). V lost 4 bases to trimming and J lost 0 bases, with 13 bases between them. CDR3 length: 16 residues. The CDR3 region has the DNA TGTGCCAGTAGTACCCTCGCGAGTGTAGCCAAAAACATTCAGTACTTC. As protein: CASSTLASVAKNIQYF.

This chain links TRBV5-6 with TRBJ1-3; the D gene is possibly TRBD1 (6 bases). The V end was cut by 2 bases, the J end by 4 bases, with 10 bases between. Germline-derived CDR1 and CDR2 are SGHDT and YYEEEE. This CDR3 region has 14 residues. The CDR3: CASSLGGYGNTIYF. The CDR3 coding sequence is TGTGCCAGCAGCTTAGGGGGATACGGAAACACCATATATTTT.

V gene TRBV27 combines with J gene TRBJ2-5; 12 nucleotides line up with TRBD2. J lost 9 bases, V lost 5 bases, and 7 bases had no gene match. Germline lookup yields CDR1 MNHEY and CDR2 SMNVEV (reference sequence). The CDR3 runs 14 residues. The CDR3 DNA is TGTGCCAGCAGTGTCGGGACTAGCGGGCCCTCCCAGTACTTC. Amino acids: CASSVGTSGPSQYF.

The CDR3 DNA is TGTGCCTGGAGTTTAGGGGCGAACACTGAAGCTTTCTTT. Translating gives CAWSLGANTEAFF. J is TRBJ1-1 and V is TRBV30, with D possibly TRBD1 on 5 matching bases. CDR3 length: 13 residues. CDR1 and CDR2 (germline): GTSNPN, SVGIG (reference sequence). Trimming took 2 bases from V and 1 from J, leaving 8 bases between them.

The chain recombines TRBV19 with TRBJ1-2; D remains ambiguous. The V end was cut by 4 bases, the J end by 2 bases, with 14 bases between. The germline V gene has CDR1 LNHDA and CDR2 SQIVND (reference sequence). The CDR3 sequence is 15 residues long. CDR3 sequence reads: CASSTTHGENYGYTF. The DNA of the CDR3 is TGTGCCAGTAGTACGACTCATGGTGAGAACTATGGCTACACCTTC. Together with reference TRBV19 and TRBJ1-2, the CDR3 gives the full variable domain: DGGITQSPKYLFRKEGQNVTLSCEQNLNHDAMYWYRQDPGQGLRLIYYSQIVNDFQKGDIAEGYSVSREKKESFPLTVTSAQKNPTAFYLCASSTTHGENYGYTFGSGTRLTVV.

The J gene is TRBJ1-1, the V gene TRBV5-4; 7 nucleotides line up with TRBD1. V gave up 3 bases and J gave up 4 bases; unmatched junction bases: 9. CDR3 length: 15 residues. Germline-derived CDR1 and CDR2 are SGHNT and YYREEE (reference sequence). This CDR3 reads CASSYRQGPSTEAFF. The CDR3 DNA follows: TGTGCCAGCAGCTACCGACAGGGTCCTTCCACTGAAGCTTTCTTT.